Listed below are T cell receptor beta chains from one sample, sequenced in a study of OX40 agonist ivuxolimab in advanced cancers. Some clones are missing from TCRdb's copy, which holds only in-frame ones; the method was immunoSEQ multiplex PCR. The sample shows more than 25,000 clones, 83% of them seen only once. Here the sequenced sample was CD4+ or CD8+ T cells sorted from blood, taken in a trial of the OX40 agonist ivuxolimab. These receptors were collected from an adult with an advanced solid tumor such as melanoma, head and neck, liver or kidney cancer. CDR3s include the opening cysteine and the closing phenylalanine or tryptophan. A D gene is named only where the DNA matches it firmly. Expanded clones get a size class; other rows say once, few or many, or leave the size out.

d_call,clone_size,j_call,v_call,cdr3_nt,cdr3_aa
TRBD2,NA,TRBJ2-1,TRBV7-8,TGTGCCAGCAGCCCCTACGGGACTAGCGGGGTGAACAATGAGCAGTTCTTC,CASSPYGTSGVNNEQFF
NA,NA,TRBJ2-2,TRBV7-6,TGTGCCAGCTCCCGAACAGGGTATAACGCCGGGGAGCTGTTTTTT,CASSRTGYNAGELFF
NA,NA,TRBJ2-4,TRBV7-8,TGTGCCAGCAGCCTTACTACCCTAGCCAAAAACATTCAGTACTTC,CASSLTTLAKNIQYF
TRBD1,NA,TRBJ1-4,TRBV7-8,TGTGCCAGCAGCCCCGGGACAGGGTTTAATGAAAAACTGTTTTTT,CASSPGTGFNEKLFF
TRBD2,NA,TRBJ2-5,TRBV4-1,TGCGCCAGCAGCCCACCACCTTTGGGGAGGGGAGAGACCCAGTACTTC,CASSPPPLGRGETQYF
TRBD1,NA,TRBJ1-5,TRBV7-9,TGTGCCAGCAGCGCGACAGGGACCCCGGGTCAGCCCCAGCATTTT,CASSATGTPGQPQHF
NA,once,TRBJ2-1,TRBV5-4,TGTGCCAGCAGCTTGGATGGGCGCAGGGTAGGGGAGCAGTTCTTC,CASSLDGRRVGEQFF
NA,NA,TRBJ1-1,TRBV27,TGTGCCAGCAGTTTTCAGGGTGGGACTGAAGCTTTCTTT,CASSFQGGTEAFF
NA,NA,TRBJ2-1,TRBV29-1,TGCAGCGGTCTTGGGAATTTCCCCTACAATGAGCAGTTCTTC,CSGLGNFPYNEQFF
TRBD2,NA,TRBJ2-1,TRBV6-6,TGTGCCAGCAGTTACTCTCGCGGGGGACCGTACAATGAGCAGTTCTTC,CASSYSRGGPYNEQFF